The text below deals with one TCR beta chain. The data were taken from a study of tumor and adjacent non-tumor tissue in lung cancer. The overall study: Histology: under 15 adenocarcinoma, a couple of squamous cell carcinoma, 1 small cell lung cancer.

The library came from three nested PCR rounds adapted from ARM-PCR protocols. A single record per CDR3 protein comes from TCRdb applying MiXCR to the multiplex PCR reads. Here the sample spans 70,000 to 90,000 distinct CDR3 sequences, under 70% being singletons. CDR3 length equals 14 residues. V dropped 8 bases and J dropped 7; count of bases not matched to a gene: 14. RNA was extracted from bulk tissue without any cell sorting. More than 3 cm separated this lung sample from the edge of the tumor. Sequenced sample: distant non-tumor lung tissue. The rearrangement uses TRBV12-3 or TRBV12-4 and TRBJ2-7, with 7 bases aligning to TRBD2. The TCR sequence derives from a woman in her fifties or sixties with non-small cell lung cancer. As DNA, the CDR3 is TGTGCCAGCGGTACCACAAGCGGGAAACTTGAGCAGTACTTC. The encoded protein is CASGTTSGKLEQYF.